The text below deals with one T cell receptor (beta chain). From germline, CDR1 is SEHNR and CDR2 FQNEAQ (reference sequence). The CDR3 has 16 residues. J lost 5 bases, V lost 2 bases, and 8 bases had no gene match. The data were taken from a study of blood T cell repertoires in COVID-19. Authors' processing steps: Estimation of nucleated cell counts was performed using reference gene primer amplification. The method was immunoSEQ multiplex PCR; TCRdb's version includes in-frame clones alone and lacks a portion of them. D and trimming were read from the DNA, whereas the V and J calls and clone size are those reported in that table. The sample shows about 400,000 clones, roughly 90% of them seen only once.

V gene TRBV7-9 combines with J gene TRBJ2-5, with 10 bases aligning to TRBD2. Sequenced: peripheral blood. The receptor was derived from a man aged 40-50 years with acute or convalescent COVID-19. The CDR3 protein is CASSLISLAGVETQYF. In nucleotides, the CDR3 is TGTGCCAGCAGCTTAATTAGTCTAGCGGGAGTGGAGACCCAGTACTTC. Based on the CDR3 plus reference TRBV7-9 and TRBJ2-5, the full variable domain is DTGVSQNPRHKITKRGQNVTFRCDPISEHNRLYWYRQTLGQGPEFLTYFQNEAQLEKSRLLSDRFSAERPKGSFSTLEIQRTEQGDSAMYLCASSLISLAGVETQYFGPGTRLLVL.